In its sample, the clone carrying this T cell receptor beta chain was seen a few times. The antigen remains unidentified. The time point was: longitudinal time-point 3. The unsorted libraries originated from 2 million PBMCs that had been stored at -80 C. This entry comes from a study of neurological immune-mediated disorders. Study-wide results and limits: HTLV-1-associated myelopathy had the most TCR clonal expansion, whereas multiple sclerosis had the least (lower than in healthy controls). The expanded clones of different subjects shared no CDR3 amino acid sequences (suggesting private repertoires in all groups).

With 10-nucleotide random UMIs, 5'RACE was used to make the cDNA. Using its own MiXCR run on the 5' RACE reads, TCRdb lists one record per CDR3 protein. This sample has about 99,000 distinct CDR3 sequences, with 11% found just once. CDR3 length equals 16 residues. The V gene's germline CDR1 is SQVTM and CDR2 ANQGSEA. V trimming: 4 bases; J trimming: 0 bases; junction bases outside the gene matches: 2. Sequencing was performed on PBMCs. The chain carries TRBV29-1 and TRBJ2-1; 14 nucleotides align to TRBD2. The sequence was collected from a female donor with HTLV-1-associated myelopathy (HAM/TSP). For the CDR3, the DNA is TGCAGCGTTGGACTAGCGGGGGGGAGCTCCTACAATGAGCAGTTCTTC. Its protein is CSVGLAGGSSYNEQFF.